These 18 T cell receptor beta chains were all obtained from the same sample, sequenced in a study of blood T cells in healthy people across ages. A second about 7 to 11 cycle PCR used barcoded and J-beta primers. TCRdb re-analysed the 5' RACE reads in MiXCR, keeping a single row per CDR3 protein. Of roughly 2 million distinct CDR3 sequences listed, around 48% were seen once; the top ten hold about 2.1%. Sample: blood. These TCRs come from a woman between 40 and 50 years old in good health.

This clonotype has only a few counts. The V gene is TRBV5-1, the J gene TRBJ2-7, with TRBD1 matching over 9 bases. Germline V gives CDR1 SGHRS, CDR2 YFSETQ. The CDR3 contains 12 residues. The V segment lost 4 bases and the J segment 9 bases; nucleotides outside the gene matches: 5. This chain's CDR3 is CASSGTGSWQYF. Written as DNA, the CDR3 is TGCGCCAGCAGCGGGACAGGGAGTTGGCAGTACTTC. Full variable domain (missing parts from reference TRBV5-1 and TRBJ2-7): KAGVTQTPRYLIKTRGQQVTLSCSPISGHRSVSWYQQTPGQGLQFLFEYFSETQRNKGNFPGRFSGRQFSNSRSEMNVSTLELGDSALYLCASSGTGSWQYFGPGTRLTVT.

This clonotype was observed at least ten times. The CDR3 coding sequence is TGTGCCATCGGACCCCAAGCGATGGAGTTCTTC. Translated, it gives CAIGPQAMEFF. This chain links TRBV10-3 with TRBJ2-1; no firm D call. Between the trimmed V and J ends, which lost 8 bases and 14 bases, there was a span of 16 bases. CDR3 length: 11 amino acids. CDR1 ENHRY and CDR2 SYGVKD come from the germline V gene.

Concerning this clonotype itself: Germline and junction disagree at one end, which may indicate a read error. The V gene is TRBV20-1, the J gene TRBJ2-7; D not resolved. Looked up from germline, CDR1 is DFQATT and CDR2 is SNEGSKA (reference sequence). CDR3 length equals 15 residues. The chain's CDR3 is CGARVAPISSYEQYF. The CDR3 DNA reads TGCGGTGCTAGAGTGGCCCCCATCTCGTCCTACGAGCAGTACTTC.

This sequence joins TRBV7-9 and TRBJ2-7; D possibly corresponds to TRBD2 (5 bases). Matching the DNA end better, TRBJ2-5 makes the J call doubtful. The CDR3 loop spans 15 amino acids. Per germline, CDR1 SEHNR and CDR2 FQNEAQ (reference sequence). The CDR3 DNA sequence: TGTGCCAGCAGCTTAGTGCTAGCAGGTCACGAGACCCAGTACTTC. Residues: CASSLVLAGHETQYF.

This clonotype was detected ten times or more. J is TRBJ2-3 and V is TRBV20-1, with D perhaps TRBD2 (6 bases). Looked up from germline, CDR1 is DFQATT and CDR2 is SNEGSKA (reference sequence). The length of the CDR3 is 13 residues. Trimming pared 6 bases from V and 4 bases from J, leaving 14 bases between. Here the CDR3 DNA reads TGCAGTGCCCCCCGACCGGGGGCAGATACGCAGTATTTT. Protein sequence: CSAPRPGADTQYF.

The rearrangement uses TRBV20-1 and TRBJ2-5; D is possibly TRBD1 or TRBD2 (5 bases each). V lost 3 bases to trimming and J lost 11 bases, with 16 bases between them. CDR1 is DFQATT and CDR2 is SNEGSKA in the germline V gene (reference sequence). This CDR3 is built from 12 residues. CDR3 sequence: CSARRGVDEQYF. The CDR3 DNA follows: TGCAGTGCTAGGAGAGGGGTCGATGAGCAGTACTTC.

This clonotype turned up a few times. This chain links TRBV7-9 with TRBJ2-5; D is unresolved. V was shortened by 3 bases and J by 4 bases, with 21 bases between the two germline ends. The germline gives CDR1 SEHNR, CDR2 FQNEAQ (reference sequence). The CDR3 runs to 17 residues. CDR3 sequence reads: CASSFSTPSKRGETQYF. CDR3 DNA sequence: TGTGCCAGCAGCTTCTCTACCCCGTCCAAAAGAGGAGAGACCCAGTACTTC.

This clonotype was found a few times. The chain recombines TRBV7-2 with TRBJ2-5, with a weak D call TRBD1 (6 bases). Germline values: CDR1 SGHTA, CDR2 FQGNSA. V gave up 5 bases and J gave up 1 base, with 17 bases separating them. This CDR3 contains 16 residues. The CDR3 is CASSPGVTRSQETQYF. The CDR3 nucleotides read TGTGCCAGCAGCCCAGGGGTCACGCGTTCCCAAGAGACCCAGTACTTC.

This clonotype was counted between two and nine times. One junction end disagrees with the germline gene, perhaps due to a read error. The chain combines TRBV2 with TRBJ2-5; D gene unclear. Germline assignment: CDR1 SNHLY and CDR2 FYNNEI. The CDR3 is made up of 13 amino acids. The CDR3 bases are TGTGCCAGCAGTAAGACTCGTCAAGAGTCCCAGTACTTC. Encoded protein: CASSKTRQESQYF.

The J gene is TRBJ2-7, the V gene TRBV27; D is unclear. The J call is uncertain, as TRBJ2-5 better fits the DNA end. The CDR3 runs 13 residues. Germline V gene lookup returns CDR1 MNHEY and CDR2 SMNVEV (reference sequence). The DNA for the CDR3 is TGTGCCAGCAGTTGGTCCCAGTCAGAGACCCAGTACTTC. Amino acids: CASSWSQSETQYF.

V gene TRBV28 combines with J gene TRBJ2-5; weak D call: TRBD2 (5 bases). Germline loops: CDR1 MDHEN, CDR2 SYDVKM. V was pared by 1 base and J by 2 bases, with 11 bases between. The CDR3 has 15 amino acids. In DNA form, the CDR3 reads TGTGCCAGCAGTTTATCGGGGAGCCGGCAAGAGACCCAGTACTTC. This sequence encodes CASSLSGSRQETQYF.

The chain combines TRBV29-1 with TRBJ1-2; no definite D call. V shed 3 bases and J shed 1 base, with 9 bases lying between them. The CDR3 covers 13 residues. The germline V gene has CDR1 SQVTM and CDR2 ANQGSEA. CDR3 DNA sequence: TGCAGCGTTGATACAGTCCTTAACTATGGCTACACCTTC. It is translated as CSVDTVLNYGYTF.

This clonotype was counted a few times. The genes are TRBV11-2 and TRBJ2-5; 8 nucleotides line up with TRBD1. The CDR3 contains 16 residues. Germline CDR1 is SGHAT and CDR2 is FQNNGV. J gave up 4 bases and V 5 bases, and 12 bases lay outside the gene matches. CDR3 DNA: TGTGCCAGCAGCCGCCCAATGGACAGGGTGGGAGAGACCCAGTACTTC. Its translation is CASSRPMDRVGETQYF.

This clonotype turned up a few times. The chain employs TRBV29-1 and TRBJ2-6, with D unresolved. The CDR3 is 13 residues long. Trimming removed 7 bases at V and 0 bases at J, with 7 bases between. Germline V gives CDR1 SQVTM, CDR2 ANQGSEA. As DNA, the CDR3 is TGCAGCGGATTGGCCTCTGGGGCCAACGTCCTGACTTTC. Amino acid sequence: CSGLASGANVLTF.

The V call is TRBV7-8, the J call TRBJ2-5; D possibly corresponds to TRBD1 (6 bases). The last part of the DNA fits TRBJ2-7 better; the J call may be wrong. Germline lookup yields CDR1 SGHVS and CDR2 FQNEAQ. This CDR3 is 15 amino acids long. The CDR3 loop is CASSLGTGHSYEQYF. The CDR3 region has the DNA TGTGCCAGCAGCTTAGGGACGGGACACTCCTACGAGCAGTACTTC.

The gene calls are TRBV20-1 and TRBJ2-1, with TRBD1 identical over 12 bases. The CDR3 runs 15 residues. V lost 3 bases, J lost 5 bases, and 5 bases stayed unmatched. Germline assignment: CDR1 DFQATT and CDR2 SNEGSKA (reference sequence). The CDR3 sequence: CSARPRDRGHNEQFF. CDR3 nucleotide sequence: TGCAGTGCTAGGCCTAGGGACAGGGGGCACAATGAGCAGTTCTTC.

The chain joins TRBV7-2 to TRBJ2-1, with 8 positions matching TRBD2. Germline trimming cut 2 bases from V and 9 bases from J; bases unmatched to any gene: 12. The CDR3 has 16 residues. Germline lookup yields CDR1 SGHTA and CDR2 FQGNSA. The DNA for the CDR3 is TGTGCCAGCAGCTTAATTCATAACGGGGGGGCGGTTGAGCAGTTCTTC. It is translated as CASSLIHNGGAVEQFF.

In DNA form, the CDR3 reads TGCAGTGCACCTGGAGCGGTCAAAAACATTCAGTACTTC. The encoded protein is CSAPGAVKNIQYF. The gene calls are TRBV20-1 and TRBJ2-4; D may be TRBD2 (5 bases). The CDR3 totals 13 residues. V was clipped by 6 bases and J by 3 bases, with 12 bases between them. Germline CDR1 DFQATT, CDR2 SNEGSKA (reference sequence).